This T cell receptor (beta chain) originates from a study of CD8+ T cells in alopecia areata. Study-level findings and limits: Possibly as an HLA-related effect, TCR sharing across patients appeared less clear than in mice. For lesional scalp, especially alopecia totalis/universalis, clonality was higher than in normal scalp.

Treatment here: oral pan-JAK inhibitor, 5-10 mg twice daily. Isolation of CD4+ and CD8+ T cells from PBMCs was achieved by sorting. cDNA reverse transcribed from extracted RNA served as the sequencing template. The data were produced by immunoSEQ multiplex PCR, yet TCRdb's version contains in-frame clones alone and is incomplete. This table has about 140,000 clones, 80% to 90% appearing once. With respect to this clone: The antigen remains unidentified.

V was trimmed by 2 bases and J by 0 bases, leaving 12 bases between them. From germline, CDR1 is MRHNA and CDR2 SNTAGT. The CDR3 runs 16 residues. The gene calls are TRBV6-4 and TRBJ2-3; weak D call: TRBD1 (5 bases). The sequencing used CD8+ T cells sorted from blood, collected at week 4, from a patient treated with tofacitinib. This clonotype was sampled from a human donor with alopecia areata. This CDR3 is CASSDGASASTDTQYF. The DNA of the CDR3 is TGTGCCAGCAGTGACGGGGCGAGTGCTAGCACAGATACGCAGTATTTT.